This T cell receptor (beta chain) derives from a study of cytotoxic CD8 clonotypes in ibrutinib-treated CLL. V was cut by 4 bases and J by 7 bases, with 14 bases left in between. This CDR3 has 15 residues. Germline CDR1 is MGHRA and CDR2 is YSYEKL. PBMCs were cryopreserved, and 1.5 to 2.5 micrograms of genomic DNA from them went into TCR beta libraries. Regarding the study as a whole: Patients showed higher baseline clonality than age-matched healthy donors, and it tracked circulating CD8+ T-cell counts.

Repertoires were generated with immunoSEQ multiplex PCR, while TCRdb's copy carries only in-frame clones and drops some. The table records about 50,000 clones, roughly 57% of them present only once. As regards this clone: What it binds is not known.

This receptor was identified in a human donor with chronic lymphocytic leukemia. Sequenced here: PBMCs, sampled after 24 months of ibrutinib treatment. This chain links TRBV4-1 with TRBJ1-6; tentatively, D is TRBD1 (5 bases). Here the CDR3 DNA reads TGCGCCAGCAGCCTAGTTGGGGGAGGCAATTCACCCCTCCACTTT. Translation gives CASSLVGGGNSPLHF.